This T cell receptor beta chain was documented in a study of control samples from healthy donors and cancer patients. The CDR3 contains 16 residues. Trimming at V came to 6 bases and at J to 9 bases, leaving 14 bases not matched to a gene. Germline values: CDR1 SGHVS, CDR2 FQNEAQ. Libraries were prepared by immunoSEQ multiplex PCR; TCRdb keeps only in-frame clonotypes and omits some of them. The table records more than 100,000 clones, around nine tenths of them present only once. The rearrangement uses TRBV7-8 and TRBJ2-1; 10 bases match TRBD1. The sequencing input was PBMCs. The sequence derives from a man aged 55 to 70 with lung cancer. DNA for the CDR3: TGTGCCAGCAGGCTCACCCCGGGACAGGGGAGTAGTGAGCAGTTCTTC. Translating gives CASRLTPGQGSSEQFF.